The clone carrying this T cell receptor (beta chain) was counted only a few times. Its antigen is as yet unknown. The entry originates in a study of blood T cells in healthy people across ages. General study results and limits: Per million T cells, TCR beta diversity dropped about linearly as age rose.

V lost 9 bases and J lost 2; bases outside the gene matches: 14. This CDR3 spans 16 amino acids. CDR1 and CDR2 from the germline V gene are SNHLY and FYNNEI. A second about 7 to 11 cycle PCR used barcoded and J-beta primers. A 12-random-nucleotide template-switch adaptor tagged each cDNA molecule. TCRdb reanalysed the 5' RACE reads using MiXCR and keeps one entry per CDR3 protein. Among 1.5 million to 1.8 million distinct CDR3 sequences, less than 45% were seen once, and the ten largest hold about 3.8%. The sequencing sample was made of blood. The receptor's source is a woman in her late teens or twenties in good health. The gene calls are TRBV2 and TRBJ1-1; 8 nucleotides align to TRBD1. The CDR3 nucleotides read TGTGCCAGAGAGACAGGGGCGGCCCGCATCAACACTGAAGCTTTCTTT. Protein product: CARETGAARINTEAFF.